The rows below give T cell receptor beta chains drawn from one sample of a study of cytomegalovirus exposure and HLA in healthy donors. Repertoires were generated with immunoSEQ multiplex PCR, while TCRdb's copy carries only in-frame clones and drops some. The sample contains tens of thousands of clones, approximately 90% of which appear only once. Source material: PBMCs. The source of these receptors is a woman aged 40 to 49 in good health and CMV-seropositive. The CDR3 runs from the conserved cysteine through the conserved F or W. A D gene is named only where the DNA matches it firmly. Expanded clones are given a class, and other clones once, few, many or no size at all.

j_call d_call v_call clone_size cdr3_nt cdr3_aa
TRBJ1-5 NA TRBV7-2 NA TGTGCCAGCAGCGTTACAGGGAGGGGCAATCAGCCCCAGCATTTT CASSVTGRGNQPQHF
TRBJ1-4 TRBD1 TRBV6-5 NA TGTGCCAGCAGTTACTCGTCGACAGGGAGAAATGAAAAACTGTTTTTT CASSYSSTGRNEKLFF
TRBJ1-3 TRBD1 TRBV7-2 NA TGTGCCAGCAGCTTAGCACGGGCAGGGGGTGGAAACACCATATATTTT CASSLARAGGGNTIYF
TRBJ1-4 TRBD1 TRBV28 NA TGTGCCAGCAGAACCGGACAGGGGGAATATGAAAAACTGTTTTTT CASRTGQGEYEKLFF
TRBJ1-6 TRBD1 TRBV6-5 NA TGTGCCAGTCACCGGGACAGTAATTCACCCCTCCACTTT CASHRDSNSPLHF
TRBJ2-2 NA TRBV5-1 NA TGCGCCAGCAGCTTGTCGGTCACCGGGGAGCTGTTTTTT CASSLSVTGELFF
TRBJ2-3 NA TRBV21-1 NA TGTGCCAGCAGCTACGGGGGAGCTAGCACAGATACGCAGTATTTT CASSYGGASTDTQYF
TRBJ1-4 NA TRBV11-2 NA TGTGCCAGCAGCTATGGGGCGCCTAATGAAAAACTGTTTTTT CASSYGAPNEKLFF
TRBJ1-1 TRBD1 TRBV7-2 NA TGTGCCAGCAGCTTCCGGGACAGGAACACTGAAGCTTTCTTT CASSFRDRNTEAFF
TRBJ1-5 NA TRBV29-1 once TGCAGCGTTGGCCACGGGAACAATCAGCCCCAGCATTTT CSVGHGNNQPQHF
TRBJ2-2 TRBD1 TRBV6-5 once TGTGCCAGCAACCCCGGGACAGGGAGAACCGGGGAGCTGTTTTTT CASNPGTGRTGELFF
TRBJ1-1 TRBD1 TRBV4-2 NA TGTGCCAGCAGCCCCTTAGGACAGGGGGCAAACACTGAAGCTTTCTTT CASSPLGQGANTEAFF
TRBJ2-3 TRBD2 TRBV4-3 NA TGCGCCAGCAGCCAAGAGGGACTAGCGGGAGGGGGTACGCAGTATTTT CASSQEGLAGGGTQYF
TRBJ2-1 TRBD1 TRBV7-9 NA TGTGCCAGCAGCTTCGACAGGGGGCGAGGGGATGAGCAGTTCTTC CASSFDRGRGDEQFF
TRBJ1-2 NA TRBV6-5 NA TGTGCCAGCAGTGACAGTGTCTATGGCTACACCTTC CASSDSVYGYTF
TRBJ2-7 TRBD2 TRBV6-5 NA TGTGCCAGCAGTTATCTAGCGGGGGAACGGTACGAGCAGTACTTC CASSYLAGERYEQYF
TRBJ1-4 NA TRBV5-4 NA TGTGCCAGCAGCTCACGGAGGGGCCCTAATGAAAAACTGTTTTTT CASSSRRGPNEKLFF
TRBJ1-2 NA TRBV19 NA TGTGCCAGTCTAAATGACAGGCCGAACTATGGCTACACCTTC CASLNDRPNYGYTF
TRBJ2-3 TRBD2 TRBV5-4 NA TGTGCCAGCAGCTTGGCCTCTCGGGGGGGCGGGGATACGCAGTATTTT CASSLASRGGGDTQYF
TRBJ2-2 TRBD1 TRBV7-9 once TGTTCCAGCAGCTTGCTGGACAGGACCGGGGAGCTGTTTTTT CSSSLLDRTGELFF
TRBJ1-6 NA TRBV7-2 NA TGTGCCAGCAGCTTAATCAGTTACCCCCTCCACTTT CASSLISYPLHF
TRBJ1-4 TRBD1 TRBV2 NA TGTGCCAGCAGCCCCAGGGGGCCAACTAATGAAAAACTGTTTTTT CASSPRGPTNEKLFF
TRBJ2-5 NA TRBV29-1 NA TGCAGCGTTAGGCGGGGGCACCAAGAGACCCAGTACTTC CSVRRGHQETQYF
TRBJ2-6 NA TRBV27 NA TGTGCCAGCAGGACCCCAGGGGCCGGGGCCAACGTCCTGACTTTC CASRTPGAGANVLTF
TRBJ2-3 NA TRBV7-2 NA TGTGCCAGCAGCTCCCTTAGCACCCTTGGCACAGATACGCAGTATTTT CASSSLSTLGTDTQYF
TRBJ2-5 TRBD2 TRBV7-2 once TGTGCCAGCAGCCGGGGACTAGCTAAAGAGACCCAGTACTTC CASSRGLAKETQYF
TRBJ2-7 TRBD1 TRBV6-5 NA TGTGCCAGCAGTTACTCGACAGGGGGCAGATACGAGCAGTACTTC CASSYSTGGRYEQYF
TRBJ2-1 TRBD2 TRBV4-3 NA TGCGCCAGCAGCCAAGGACTAGCGGGAACCTACAATGAGCAGTTCTTC CASSQGLAGTYNEQFF
TRBJ1-5 TRBD1 TRBV6-6 NA TGTGCCAGCAGCTGGACAGGCGATAGCAATCAGCCCCAGCATTTT CASSWTGDSNQPQHF
TRBJ1-1 NA TRBV5-5 NA TGTGCCAGCAGCTTGAGCGCAGGGGTGACTGAAGCTTTCTTT CASSLSAGVTEAFF
TRBJ1-1 NA TRBV6-4 NA TGTGCCAGCAGTGACTCGATCTTTAGAGTGCCATTGAACACTGAAGCTTTCTTT CASSDSIFRVPLNTEAFF
TRBJ2-2 NA TRBV9 NA TGTGCCAGCAGCCTCCAGACAGCGAACACCGGGGAGCTGTTTTTT CASSLQTANTGELFF
TRBJ1-1 NA TRBV19 NA TGTGCCAGTAGTATCACTTCTTTACAGGGATGGGTCACTGAAGCTTTCTTT CASSITSLQGWVTEAFF